This T cell receptor beta chain was found in a study of cytomegalovirus exposure and HLA in healthy donors. Study-wide results and limits: Accurate predictions that matched the HLA-A and HLA-B alleles of most subjects were reportedly made from TCR beta sequences. Usually a TCR sequence was rare, but some public TCRs were found in many donors. Trimming of TCR beta V- and J-genes showed a link, identified in a later analysis, to a missense DCLRE1C variant. Confirmation in vitro established that a few CMV-associated chains were specific for CMV antigens.

Both 60 Vbeta primers and 13 Jbeta primers went into the PCR. Sequencing was performed with immunoSEQ multiplex PCR; in TCRdb, only in-frame clones are kept and a portion is missing. The listing records fewer than 250,000 clones. Details on this clone: What it binds is unknown.

The germline V gene has CDR1 SGHTA and CDR2 FQGNSA. The CDR3 extends over 17 amino acids. With V trimmed by 3 bases and J by 3 bases, 7 bases remained unmatched. The sequenced sample consisted of PBMCs. The TCR comes from a woman aged 25-40 years in good health and CMV-seropositive. The chain has TRBV7-2 and TRBJ2-2, with 10 bases that match TRBD1. CDR3 sequence: CASSFRTGGGDTGELFF. CDR3 nucleotide sequence: TGTGCCAGCAGCTTTCGGACAGGGGGTGGGGACACCGGGGAGCTGTTTTTT. Filled out from reference TRBV7-2 and TRBJ2-2, the complete variable domain reads GAGVSQSPSNKVTEKGKDVELRCDPISGHTALYWYRQSLGQGLEFLIYFQGNSAPDKSGLPSDRFSAERTGGSVSTLTIQRTQQEDSAVYLCASSFRTGGGDTGELFFGEGSRLTVL.